Sequencing of this T cell receptor (beta chain) was carried out in a study of early T cells in non-severe SARS-CoV-2 infection. In the study overall: Chains from this unsorted whole-blood bulk RNA could not be paired.

In its sample, this clonotype was seen a few times. As yet, its antigen is unknown. General observations from the study: Anti-spike CD8 responses were favored in VDJdb matching, and private and CD4 specificities were missed.

Unique molecular identifiers (one per individual cDNA molecule) were attached. Using its own MiXCR run on the 5' RACE reads, TCRdb lists one record per CDR3 protein. Of 43,000 or so distinct CDR3 sequences listed, approximately 4% were seen once; the top ten hold about 3%. With 5 bases removed from V and 4 bases from J, the gap between germline ends came to 15 bases. The V gene's germline CDR1 is SEHNR and CDR2 FQNEAQ (reference sequence). This CDR3 is built from 14 residues. This TCR was sampled from an adult who was a healthcare worker with PCR-confirmed SARS-CoV-2 infection or an uninfected control (not recorded which). The J gene is TRBJ2-7, the V gene TRBV7-9, with a weak D call TRBD2 (6 bases). Sequences were obtained from whole blood. CDR3 in DNA: TGTGCCAGCAGCAACCCGGGAGAGCGGTACGAGCAGTACTTC. This sequence encodes CASSNPGERYEQYF. The full variable domain, its missing parts supplied by reference TRBV7-9 and TRBJ2-7, is DTGVSQNPRHKITKRGQNVTFRCDPISEHNRLYWYRQTLGQGPEFLTYFQNEAQLEKSRLLSDRFSAERPKGSFSTLEIQRTEQGDSAMYLCASSNPGERYEQYFGPGTRLTVT.